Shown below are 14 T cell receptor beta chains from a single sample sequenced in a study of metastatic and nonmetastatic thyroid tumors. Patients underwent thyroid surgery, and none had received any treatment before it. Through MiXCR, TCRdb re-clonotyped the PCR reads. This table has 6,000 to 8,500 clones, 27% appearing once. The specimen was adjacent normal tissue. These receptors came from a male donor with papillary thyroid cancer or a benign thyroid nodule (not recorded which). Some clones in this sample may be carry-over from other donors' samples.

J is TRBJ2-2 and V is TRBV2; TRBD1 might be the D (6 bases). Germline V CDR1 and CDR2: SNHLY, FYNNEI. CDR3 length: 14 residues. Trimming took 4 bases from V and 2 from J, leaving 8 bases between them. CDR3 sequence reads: CASSAQGNTGELFF. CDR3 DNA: TGTGCCAGCAGTGCACAGGGAAACACCGGGGAGCTGTTTTTT. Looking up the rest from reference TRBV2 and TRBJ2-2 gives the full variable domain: EPEVTQTPSHQVTQMGQEVILRCVPISNHLYFYWYRQILGQKVEFLVSFYNNEISEKSEIFDDQFSVERPDGSNFTLKIRSTKLEDSAMYFCASSAQGNTGELFFGEGSRLTVL.

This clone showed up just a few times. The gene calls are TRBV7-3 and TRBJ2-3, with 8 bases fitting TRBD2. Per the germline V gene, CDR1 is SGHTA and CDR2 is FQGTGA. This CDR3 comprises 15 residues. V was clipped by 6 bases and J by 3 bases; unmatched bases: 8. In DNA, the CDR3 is TGTGCCAGCAGGCTTACGGGAGGGGGGACAGATACGCAGTATTTT. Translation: CASRLTGGGTDTQYF.

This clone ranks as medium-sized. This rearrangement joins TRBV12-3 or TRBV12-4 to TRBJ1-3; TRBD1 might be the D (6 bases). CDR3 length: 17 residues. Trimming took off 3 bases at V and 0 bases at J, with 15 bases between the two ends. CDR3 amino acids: CASSFTGRLISGNTIYF. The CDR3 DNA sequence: TGTGCCAGCAGTTTTACAGGGCGACTGATCTCTGGAAACACCATATATTTT.

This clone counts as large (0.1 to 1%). For the CDR3, the DNA is TGTGCCAGCAGTTACTCGCAGGGACGGGAGAATGAGCAGTTCTTC. It encodes CASSYSQGRENEQFF. V is TRBV6-5 and J is TRBJ2-1; possible D gene TRBD2, 6 bases. V gave up 0 bases and J gave up 7 bases, with 13 bases separating them. The germline gives CDR1 MNHEY, CDR2 SVGAGI. The CDR3 runs to 15 residues.

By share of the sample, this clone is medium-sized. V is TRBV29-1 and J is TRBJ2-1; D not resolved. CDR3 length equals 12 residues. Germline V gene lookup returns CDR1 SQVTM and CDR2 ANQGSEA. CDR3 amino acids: CSVKDGDNEQFF. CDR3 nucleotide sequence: TGCAGTGTCAAAGACGGAGACAATGAGCAGTTCTTC.

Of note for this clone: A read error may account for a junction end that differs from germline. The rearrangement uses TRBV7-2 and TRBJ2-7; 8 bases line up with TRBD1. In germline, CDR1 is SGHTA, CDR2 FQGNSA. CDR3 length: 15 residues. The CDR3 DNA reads TGTGCCAGTAGCTCCACGTTGGGACAGGCCTACGAGCAGTACTTC. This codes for CASSSTLGQAYEQYF.

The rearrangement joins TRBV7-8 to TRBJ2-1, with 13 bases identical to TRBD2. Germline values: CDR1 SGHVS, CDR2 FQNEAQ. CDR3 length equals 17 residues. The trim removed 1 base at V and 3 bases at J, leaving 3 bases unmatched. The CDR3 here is CASSLVGLAGDYNEQFF. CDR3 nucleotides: TGTGCCAGCAGCTTAGTAGGACTAGCGGGAGACTACAATGAGCAGTTCTTC.

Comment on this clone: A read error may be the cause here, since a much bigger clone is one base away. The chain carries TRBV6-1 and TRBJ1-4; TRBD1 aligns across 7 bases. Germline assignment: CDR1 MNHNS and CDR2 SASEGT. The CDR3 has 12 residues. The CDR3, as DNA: TGTGCCAGCAATGAAGCAGGGGGGAAACTGTTTTTT. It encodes CASNEAGGKLFF.

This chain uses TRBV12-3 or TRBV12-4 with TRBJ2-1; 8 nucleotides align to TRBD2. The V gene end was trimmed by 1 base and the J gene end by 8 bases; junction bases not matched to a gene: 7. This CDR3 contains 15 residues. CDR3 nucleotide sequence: TGTGCCAGCAGTTTAGGTACGGGGGGGCCTTATGAGCAGTTCTTC. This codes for CASSLGTGGPYEQFF.

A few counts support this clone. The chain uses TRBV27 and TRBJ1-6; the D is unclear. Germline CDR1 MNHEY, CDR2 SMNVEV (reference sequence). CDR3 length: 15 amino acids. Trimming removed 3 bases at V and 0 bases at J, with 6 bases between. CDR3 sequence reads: CASSFKGSYNSPLHF. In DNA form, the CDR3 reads TGTGCCAGCAGTTTCAAGGGCTCCTATAATTCACCCCTCCACTTT.

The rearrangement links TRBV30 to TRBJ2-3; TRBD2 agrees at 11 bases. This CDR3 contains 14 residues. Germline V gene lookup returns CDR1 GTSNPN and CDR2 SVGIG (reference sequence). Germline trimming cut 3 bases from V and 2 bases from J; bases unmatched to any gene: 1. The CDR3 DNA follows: TGTGCCTGGAGGGGACTAGCGGCCACAGATACGCAGTATTTT. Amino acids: CAWRGLAATDTQYF.

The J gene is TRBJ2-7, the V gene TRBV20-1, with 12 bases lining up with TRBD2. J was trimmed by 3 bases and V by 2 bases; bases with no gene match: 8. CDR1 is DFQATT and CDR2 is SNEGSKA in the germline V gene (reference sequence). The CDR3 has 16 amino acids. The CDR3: CSARPSSGRVVYEQYF. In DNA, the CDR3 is TGCAGTGCTAGACCATCTAGCGGGAGGGTAGTCTACGAGCAGTACTTC.

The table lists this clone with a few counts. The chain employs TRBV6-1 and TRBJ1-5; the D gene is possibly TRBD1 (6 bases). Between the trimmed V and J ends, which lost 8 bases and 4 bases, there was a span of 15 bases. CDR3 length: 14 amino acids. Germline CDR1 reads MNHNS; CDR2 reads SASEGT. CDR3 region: CASETGTRNQPQHF. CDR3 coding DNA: TGTGCCAGCGAAACAGGGACACGAAATCAGCCCCAGCATTTT.

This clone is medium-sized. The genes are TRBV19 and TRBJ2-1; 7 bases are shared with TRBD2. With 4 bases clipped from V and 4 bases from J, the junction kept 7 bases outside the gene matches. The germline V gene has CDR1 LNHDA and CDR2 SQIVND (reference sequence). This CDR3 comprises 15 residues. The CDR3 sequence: CASSSYTSEYNEQFF. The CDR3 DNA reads TGTGCCAGTAGTAGTTACACTAGCGAGTACAATGAGCAGTTCTTC.